This paragraph covers one T cell receptor (beta chain) sequence. Its antigen is unidentified. Germline V CDR1 and CDR2: MNHEY, SVGAGI. The junction had 3 bases not matched to a gene; V was cut back by 6 bases and J by 2 bases. The length of the CDR3 is 14 residues. The data originate from a study of a mutant IDH1 vaccine in newly diagnosed glioma. Overall study: Initiation of the vaccine course occurred 4-6 weeks after radiotherapy alone, or alongside temozolomide cycles. Every participant had undergone radiotherapy, temozolomide, or both before, and most underwent both.

The time point was: week 5, during vaccination. Vaccine doses each comprised 300 ug of mutant IDH1 20-mer peptide, with topical imiquimod. Measured with immunoSEQ multiplex PCR; TCRdb has only the in-frame clones, and not every one. The sample includes around 36,000 clones, just over 90% of them seen just once. The sequencing here drew on PBMCs, taken from a glioma patient whose treatment included an IDH1 peptide vaccine. The gene calls are TRBV6-5 and TRBJ1-4; 7 bases align to TRBD1. The TCR was taken from a man over 45 with glioma. The CDR3 protein is CASRPQGTNEKLFF. The DNA for the CDR3 is TGTGCCAGCAGACCACAGGGGACTAATGAAAAACTGTTTTTT.